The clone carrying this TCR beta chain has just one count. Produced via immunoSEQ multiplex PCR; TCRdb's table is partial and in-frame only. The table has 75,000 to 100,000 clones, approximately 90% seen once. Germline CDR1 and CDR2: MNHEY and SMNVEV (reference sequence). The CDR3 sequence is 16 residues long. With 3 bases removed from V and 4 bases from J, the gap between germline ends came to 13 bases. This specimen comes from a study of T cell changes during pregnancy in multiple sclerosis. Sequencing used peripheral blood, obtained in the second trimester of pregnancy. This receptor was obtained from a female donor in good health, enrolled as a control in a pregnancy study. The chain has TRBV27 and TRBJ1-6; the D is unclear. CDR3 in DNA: TGTGCCAGCAGTTTCCGGGTCCCATATTATAATTCACCCCTCCACTTT. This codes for CASSFRVPYYNSPLHF.